Reported below is one TCR beta chain. V gave up 4 bases and J gave up 5 bases, with 15 bases separating them. This CDR3 has 15 amino acids. Looked up from germline, CDR1 is SGHDT and CDR2 is YYEEEE. Produced via immunoSEQ multiplex PCR; TCRdb's table is partial and in-frame only. The data contain about 100,000 clones, 75% to 85% of them singletons. The sample comes from a study of memory CD4+ T cells and cytomegalovirus serostatus. Single viable CD3+CD4+CD8-CD45RO+ cells were sorted as the memory CD4+ T cells. The chain is built from TRBV5-6 and TRBJ2-2; tentative D call: TRBD2 (6 bases). What was sequenced was memory CD4+ T cells from blood. This receptor was identified in an adult in good health and CMV-seropositive. The CDR3 sequence: CASSPQHRGTGELFF. CDR3 nucleotides: TGTGCCAGCAGCCCTCAACACCGGGGGACCGGGGAGCTGTTTTTT.